This TCR beta chain was recovered during a study of identifying expanded T cells in peripheral blood. Healthy donors had no documented immune events, such as infections, while sampled. The assay was immunoSEQ multiplex PCR, and TCRdb's table has in-frame clones only and misses some. The table has under 90,000 clones, around 91% seen once; the top ten hold about 3%. Germline V gene sequence: CDR1 GTSNPN, CDR2 SVGIG (reference sequence). This CDR3 spans 13 amino acids. With 5 bases removed from V and 7 bases from J, the gap between germline ends came to 15 bases. The study's findings and limits: Clone count variance between approximately 2-week samples rose with total template count. Over around two and four weeks, about 17 and 20 clones changed, versus 1.2 between replicates.

A remark on this clone: What it recognizes is unknown.

The chain joins TRBV30 to TRBJ1-5; D remains ambiguous. This sequence originates from a person aged 18 to 75 in good health. The sequencing sample was made of blood. The CDR3 DNA reads TGTGCCTGGGCAACGGGGTTCTCCCAGCCCCAGCATTTT. Translating it yields CAWATGFSQPQHF.